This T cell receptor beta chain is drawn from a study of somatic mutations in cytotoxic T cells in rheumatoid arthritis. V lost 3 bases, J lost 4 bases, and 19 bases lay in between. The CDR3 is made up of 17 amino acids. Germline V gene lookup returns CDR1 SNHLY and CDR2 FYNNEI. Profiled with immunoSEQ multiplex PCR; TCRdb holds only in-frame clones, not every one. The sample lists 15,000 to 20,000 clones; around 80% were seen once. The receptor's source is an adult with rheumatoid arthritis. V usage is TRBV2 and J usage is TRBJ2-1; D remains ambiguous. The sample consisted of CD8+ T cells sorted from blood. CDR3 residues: CASSESALSPLYNEQFF. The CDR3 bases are TGTGCCAGCAGTGAGTCGGCACTAAGCCCTCTTTACAATGAGCAGTTCTTC.